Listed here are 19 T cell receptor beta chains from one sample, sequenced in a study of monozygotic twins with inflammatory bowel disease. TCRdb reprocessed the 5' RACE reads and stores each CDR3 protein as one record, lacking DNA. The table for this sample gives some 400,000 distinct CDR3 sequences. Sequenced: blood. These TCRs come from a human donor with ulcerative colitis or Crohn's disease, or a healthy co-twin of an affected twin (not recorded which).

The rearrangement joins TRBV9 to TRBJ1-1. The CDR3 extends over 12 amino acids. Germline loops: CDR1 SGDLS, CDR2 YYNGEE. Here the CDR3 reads CASSVWGGEAFF.

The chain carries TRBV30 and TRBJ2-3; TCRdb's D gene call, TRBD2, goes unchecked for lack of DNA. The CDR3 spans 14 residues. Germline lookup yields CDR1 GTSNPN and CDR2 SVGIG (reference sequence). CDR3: CAWRAGISTDTQYF.

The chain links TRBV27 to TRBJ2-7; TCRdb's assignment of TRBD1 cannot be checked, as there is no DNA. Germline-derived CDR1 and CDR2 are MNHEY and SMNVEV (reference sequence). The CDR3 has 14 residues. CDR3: CASSSWTEGDEQYF.

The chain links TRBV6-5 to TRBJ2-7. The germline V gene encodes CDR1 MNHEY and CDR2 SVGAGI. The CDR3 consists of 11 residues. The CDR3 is CASGSSYEQYF.

This CDR3 reads CASSPTRTGELFF. The rearrangement joins TRBV18 to TRBJ2-2. Germline V gene sequence: CDR1 KGHSH, CDR2 LQKENI. The CDR3 length is 13 residues.

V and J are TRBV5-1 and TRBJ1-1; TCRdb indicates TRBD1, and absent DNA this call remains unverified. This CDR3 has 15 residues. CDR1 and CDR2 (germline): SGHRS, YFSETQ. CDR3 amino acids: CASSLLGTGDTEAFF. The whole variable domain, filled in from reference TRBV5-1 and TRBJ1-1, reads KAGVTQTPRYLIKTRGQQVTLSCSPISGHRSVSWYQQTPGQGLQFLFEYFSETQRNKGNFPGRFSGRQFSNSRSEMNVSTLELGDSALYLCASSLLGTGDTEAFFGQGTRLTVV.

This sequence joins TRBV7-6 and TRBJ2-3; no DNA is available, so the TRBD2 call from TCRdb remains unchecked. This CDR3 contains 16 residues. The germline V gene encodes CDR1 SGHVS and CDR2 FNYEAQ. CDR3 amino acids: CASSFRTSAVADTQYF.

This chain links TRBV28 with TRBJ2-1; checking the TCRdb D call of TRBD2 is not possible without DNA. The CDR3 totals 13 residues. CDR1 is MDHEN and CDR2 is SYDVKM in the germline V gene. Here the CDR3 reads CASLAGDYNEQFF.

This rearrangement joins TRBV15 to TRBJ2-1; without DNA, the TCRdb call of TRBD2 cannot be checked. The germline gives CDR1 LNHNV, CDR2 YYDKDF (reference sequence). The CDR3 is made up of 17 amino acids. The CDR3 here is CATSTRLAGGIINEQFF. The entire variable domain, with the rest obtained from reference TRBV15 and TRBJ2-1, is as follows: DAMVIQNPRYQVTQFGKPVTLSCSQTLNHNVMYWYQQKSSQAPKLLFHYYDKDFNNEADTPDNFQSRRPNTSFCFLDIRSPGLGDTAMYLCATSTRLAGGIINEQFFGPGTRLTVL.

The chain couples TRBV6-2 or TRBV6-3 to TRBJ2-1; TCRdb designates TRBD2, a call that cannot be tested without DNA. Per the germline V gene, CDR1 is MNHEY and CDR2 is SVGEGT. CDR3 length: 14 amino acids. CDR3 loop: CASSYGGGAREQFF.

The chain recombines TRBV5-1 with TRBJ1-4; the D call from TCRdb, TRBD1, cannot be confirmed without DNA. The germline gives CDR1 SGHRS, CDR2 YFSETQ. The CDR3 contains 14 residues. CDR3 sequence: CASSFRQGDEKLFF.

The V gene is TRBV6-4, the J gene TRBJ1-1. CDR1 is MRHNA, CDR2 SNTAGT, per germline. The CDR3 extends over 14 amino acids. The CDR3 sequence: CASRREGANTEAFF.

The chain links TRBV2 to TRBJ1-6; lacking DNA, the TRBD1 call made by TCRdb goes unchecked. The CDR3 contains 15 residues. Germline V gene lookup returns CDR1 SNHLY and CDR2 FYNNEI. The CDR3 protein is CASTRDRGTNSPLHF.

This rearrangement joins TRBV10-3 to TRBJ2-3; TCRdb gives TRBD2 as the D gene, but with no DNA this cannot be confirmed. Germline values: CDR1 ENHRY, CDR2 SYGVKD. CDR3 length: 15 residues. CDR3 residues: CAISVGEVATDTQYF.

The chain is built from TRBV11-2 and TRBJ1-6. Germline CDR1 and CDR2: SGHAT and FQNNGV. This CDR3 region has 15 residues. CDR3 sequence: CASSLGLQGGSPLHF.

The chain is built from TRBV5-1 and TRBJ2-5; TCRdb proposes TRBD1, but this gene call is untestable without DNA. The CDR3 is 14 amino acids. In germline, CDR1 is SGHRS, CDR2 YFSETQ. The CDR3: CASSLEGNSETQYF.

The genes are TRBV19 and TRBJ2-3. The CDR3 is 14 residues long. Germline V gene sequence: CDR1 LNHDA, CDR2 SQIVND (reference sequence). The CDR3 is CASSPRLGADTQYF.

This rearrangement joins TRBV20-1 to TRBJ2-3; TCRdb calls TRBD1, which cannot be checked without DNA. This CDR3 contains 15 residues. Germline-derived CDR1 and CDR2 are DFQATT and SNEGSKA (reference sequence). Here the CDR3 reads CSAEIQGRSTDTQYF.

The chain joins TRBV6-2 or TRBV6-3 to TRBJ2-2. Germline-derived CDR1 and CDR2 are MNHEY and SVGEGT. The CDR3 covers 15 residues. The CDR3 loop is CASSHLRTGTGELFF.